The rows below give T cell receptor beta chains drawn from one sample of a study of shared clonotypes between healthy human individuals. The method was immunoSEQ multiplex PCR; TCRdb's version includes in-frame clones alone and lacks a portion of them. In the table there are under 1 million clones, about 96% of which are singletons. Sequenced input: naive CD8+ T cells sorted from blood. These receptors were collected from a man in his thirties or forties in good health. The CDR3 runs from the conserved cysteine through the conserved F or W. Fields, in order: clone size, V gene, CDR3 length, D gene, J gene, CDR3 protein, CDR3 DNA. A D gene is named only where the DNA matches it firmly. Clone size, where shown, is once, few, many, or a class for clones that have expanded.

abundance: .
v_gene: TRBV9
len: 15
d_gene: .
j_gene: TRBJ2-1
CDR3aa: CASSDRAISLNEQFF
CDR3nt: TGTGCCAGCAGCGACAGGGCAATAAGTTTGAATGAGCAGTTCTTC

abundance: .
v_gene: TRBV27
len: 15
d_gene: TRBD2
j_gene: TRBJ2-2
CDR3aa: CASSENSGISGELFF
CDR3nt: TGTGCCAGCAGCGAGAATAGCGGGATTTCCGGGGAGCTGTTTTTT

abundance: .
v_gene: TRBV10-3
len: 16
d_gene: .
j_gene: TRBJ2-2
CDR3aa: CAISDPDTRNTGELFF
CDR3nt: TGTGCCATCAGTGACCCAGATACCCGGAACACCGGGGAGCTGTTTTTT

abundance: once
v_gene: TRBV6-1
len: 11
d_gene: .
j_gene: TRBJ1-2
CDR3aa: CAGGGVYGYTF
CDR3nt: TGTGCCGGGGGAGGGGTCTATGGCTACACCTTC

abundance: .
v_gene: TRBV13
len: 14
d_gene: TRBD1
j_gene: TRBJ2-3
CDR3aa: CASGQGHGTDTQYF
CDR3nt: TGTGCCAGCGGACAGGGCCACGGCACAGATACGCAGTATTTT

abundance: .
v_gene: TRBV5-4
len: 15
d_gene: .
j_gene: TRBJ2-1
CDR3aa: CASSTQGSSYNEQFF
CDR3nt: TGTGCCAGCAGCACCCAGGGAAGCTCCTACAATGAGCAGTTCTTC

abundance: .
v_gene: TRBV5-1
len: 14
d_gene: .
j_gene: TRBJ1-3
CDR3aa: CASSLEGRGNTIYF
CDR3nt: TGCGCCAGCAGCTTGGAGGGACGGGGAAACACCATATATTTT

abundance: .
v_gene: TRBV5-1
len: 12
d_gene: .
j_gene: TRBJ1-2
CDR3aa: CASWDGLYGYTF
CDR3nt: TGCGCCAGTTGGGACGGCCTCTATGGCTACACCTTC

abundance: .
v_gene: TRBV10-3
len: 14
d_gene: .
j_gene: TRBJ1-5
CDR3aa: CAISEGQTNQPQHF
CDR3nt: TGTGCCATCAGTGAGGGACAGACTAATCAGCCCCAGCATTTT

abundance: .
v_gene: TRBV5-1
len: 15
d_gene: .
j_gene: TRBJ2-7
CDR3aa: CASRPDSLDRYEQYF
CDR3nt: TGCGCCAGCAGGCCCGACTCCCTCGACCGTTACGAGCAGTACTTC

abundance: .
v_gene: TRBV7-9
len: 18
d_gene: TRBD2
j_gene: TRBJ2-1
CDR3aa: CASRVLGGGRPTYNEQFF
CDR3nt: TGTGCCAGCAGAGTGCTTGGCGGCGGGAGGCCTACCTACAATGAGCAGTTCTTC

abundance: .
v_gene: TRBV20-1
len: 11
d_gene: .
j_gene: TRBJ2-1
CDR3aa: CSPPWDNEQFF
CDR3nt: TGCAGTCCTCCTTGGGACAATGAGCAGTTCTTC

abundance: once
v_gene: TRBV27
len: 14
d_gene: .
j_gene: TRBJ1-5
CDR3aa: CASSQGYSNQPQHF
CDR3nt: TGTGCCAGCAGCCAGGGGTATAGCAATCAGCCCCAGCATTTT

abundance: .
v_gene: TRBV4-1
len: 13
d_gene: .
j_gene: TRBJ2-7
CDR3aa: CASSQVGGSEQYF
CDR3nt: TGCGCCAGCAGCCAAGTCGGGGGATCCGAGCAGTACTTC

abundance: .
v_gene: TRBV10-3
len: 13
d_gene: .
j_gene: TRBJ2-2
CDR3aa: CATRDVNTGELFF
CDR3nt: TGTGCCACCAGGGACGTCAACACCGGGGAGCTGTTTTTT

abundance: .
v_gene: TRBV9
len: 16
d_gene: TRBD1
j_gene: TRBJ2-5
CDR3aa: CASSVAGDRGFGTQYF
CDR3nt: TGTGCCAGCAGCGTAGCTGGGGACAGGGGGTTTGGGACCCAGTACTTC

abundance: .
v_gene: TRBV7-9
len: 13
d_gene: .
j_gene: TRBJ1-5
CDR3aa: CASSLGGPQPQHF
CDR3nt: TGTGCCAGCAGCTTAGGAGGACCTCAGCCCCAGCATTTT

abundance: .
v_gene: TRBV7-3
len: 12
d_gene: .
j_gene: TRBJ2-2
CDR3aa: CASSKIAGELFF
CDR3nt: TGTGCCAGCAGTAAAATAGCGGGGGAGCTGTTTTTT

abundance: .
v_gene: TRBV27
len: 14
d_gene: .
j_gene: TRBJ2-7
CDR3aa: CASSLGRQSYEQYF
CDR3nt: TGTGCCAGCAGTTTAGGGCGGCAAAGCTACGAGCAGTACTTC

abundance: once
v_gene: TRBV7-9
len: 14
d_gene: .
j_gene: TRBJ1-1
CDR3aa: CASSLVGLPTEAFF
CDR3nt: TGTGCCAGCAGCTTAGTGGGTCTTCCCACTGAAGCTTTCTTT

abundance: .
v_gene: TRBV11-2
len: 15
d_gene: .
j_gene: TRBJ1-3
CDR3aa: CASSPMGASGNTIYF
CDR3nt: TGTGCCAGCAGTCCCATGGGGGCCTCTGGAAACACCATATATTTT

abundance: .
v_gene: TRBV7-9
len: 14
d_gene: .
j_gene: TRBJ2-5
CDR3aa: CASSFQRRQETQYF
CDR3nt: TGTGCCAGCAGTTTTCAGCGGAGACAAGAGACCCAGTACTTC

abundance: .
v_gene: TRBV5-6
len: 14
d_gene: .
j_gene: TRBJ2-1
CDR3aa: CASSSDHSYNEQFF
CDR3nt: TGTGCCAGCAGCTCGGACCACTCCTACAATGAGCAGTTCTTC

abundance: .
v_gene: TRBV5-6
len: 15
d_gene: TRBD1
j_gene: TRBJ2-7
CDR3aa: CASSFGQGTTYEQYF
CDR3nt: TGTGCCAGCAGCTTCGGACAGGGAACAACCTACGAGCAGTACTTC

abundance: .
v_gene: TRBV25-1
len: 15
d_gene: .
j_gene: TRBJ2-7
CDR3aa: CASSEFTGNGYEQYF
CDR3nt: TGTGCCAGCAGTGAATTCACAGGTAACGGCTACGAGCAGTACTTC